This record covers a single TCR beta chain. The antigen remains undetermined. In the naive CD8 group, cells lacked CD45RO and were positively selected for CCR7, so terminally differentiated effector memory CD45RA+ cells were left out. Every donor was a Caucasian adult from Nashville, Tennessee. Running of the assay took place at deep level. Assay: immunoSEQ multiplex PCR; the TCRdb copy retains only in-frame clones and omits some. The sample carries roughly 2.1 million clones, about 92% recorded once. This entry is derived from a study of shared clonotypes between healthy human individuals. Whole-study results and caveats: Roughly 5% was the fraction of naive CD4 clonotypes found shared across a few donors.

V dropped 7 bases and J dropped 0 bases, with 7 bases sitting between them. In germline, CDR1 is MDHEN, CDR2 SYDVKM. This CDR3 spans 13 amino acids. The chain is built from TRBV28 and TRBJ1-5; D ambiguous. What was sequenced was naive CD8+ T cells from PBMCs. The clonotype was recovered from a man younger than 30 in good health. Some clones in this sample may be carry-over from other donors' samples. The CDR3 loop is CASTPISNQPQHF. CDR3 bases: TGTGCCAGCACCCCAATTAGCAATCAGCCCCAGCATTTT.